This T cell receptor beta chain was identified during a study of shared clonotypes between healthy human individuals. Measured with immunoSEQ multiplex PCR; TCRdb has only the in-frame clones, and not every one. Of hundreds of thousands of clones listed, just under 97% are singletons. Cells designated naive CD8 were CD45RO-negative and were positively selected for CCR7, with terminally differentiated effector memory CD45RA+ cells excluded. Specimen: naive CD8+ T cells sorted from blood. The sequence was obtained from a woman in her twenties or thirties in good health.

CDR3 loop: CASSVGFPNYEQYF. The CDR3 DNA reads as TGCGCCAGCAGTGTGGGTTTCCCTAACTACGAGCAGTACTTC. The chain uses TRBV10-2 and TRBJ2-7; D not resolved. Trimming removed 4 bases from V and 3 bases from J, with 13 bases in between. This CDR3 spans 14 amino acids. The germline CDR1 and CDR2 sequences are WSHSY and SAAADI.